The 24 T cell receptor beta chains below all came from one sample that was sequenced in a study of cytomegalovirus exposure and HLA in healthy donors. The PCR contained 60 Vbeta and 13 Jbeta primers. The assay was immunoSEQ multiplex PCR, and TCRdb's table has in-frame clones only and misses some. The table lists nearly 110,000 clones, more than 60% of them singletons. The specimen was PBMCs. The receptors here all came from a man in his sixties in good health and CMV-seronegative.

V gene TRBV14 combines with J gene TRBJ1-1; D might be TRBD1 (6 bases). The germline V and J ends were trimmed by 2 bases and 6 bases, with 10 bases remaining between them. Germline lookup yields CDR1 SGHDN and CDR2 FVKESK. The CDR3 totals 13 residues. CDR3 region: CASSQIRQAEAFF. The DNA of the CDR3 is TGTGCCAGCAGCCAAATTCGACAGGCTGAAGCTTTCTTT.

The rearrangement links TRBV7-8 to TRBJ1-4, with 7 bases aligning to TRBD1. CDR1 is SGHVS and CDR2 is FQNEAQ in the germline V gene. With 2 bases clipped from V and 11 bases from J, the junction kept 11 bases outside the gene matches. The CDR3 sequence is 15 residues long. The CDR3 protein is CASSLNRGGIEKLFF. The CDR3, as DNA: TGTGCCAGCAGCTTAAACAGGGGCGGAATAGAGAAACTGTTTTTT.

The chain joins TRBV27 to TRBJ2-5, with 8 bases fitting TRBD1. The CDR3 has 15 amino acids. J was trimmed by 5 bases and V by 2 bases; bases with no gene match: 7. CDR1 MNHEY and CDR2 SMNVEV come from the germline V gene (reference sequence). CDR3 in DNA: TGTGCCAGCAGTTTAACGGGCAGGGGGCGGGAGACCCAGTACTTC. This sequence encodes CASSLTGRGRETQYF.

This rearrangement joins TRBV9 to TRBJ2-3; 7 positions match TRBD2. Germline lookup yields CDR1 SGDLS and CDR2 YYNGEE. This CDR3 comprises 16 residues. Germline trimming cut 2 bases from V and 5 bases from J; bases unmatched to any gene: 11. The CDR3 protein is CASSVSTAGVRDTQYF. Written as DNA, the CDR3 is TGTGCCAGCAGCGTCAGCACTGCGGGGGTTCGAGATACGCAGTATTTT.

This chain links TRBV2 with TRBJ1-4; maybe TRBD1 (5 bases). Germline V gene lookup returns CDR1 SNHLY and CDR2 FYNNEI. This CDR3 is 15 amino acids long. Trimming left V 2 bases short and J 2 bases short, with 9 bases between. The CDR3 sequence is CASSENSGTNEKLFF. DNA for the CDR3: TGTGCCAGCAGTGAAAACTCAGGGACTAATGAAAAACTGTTTTTT.

CDR3 coding DNA: TGTGCCAGCAGCCCATGGAGGCAGGCTGCCACTGAAGCTTTCTTT. It encodes CASSPWRQAATEAFF. The gene calls are TRBV7-2 and TRBJ1-1; D unresolved. CDR1 is SGHTA, CDR2 FQGNSA, per germline. CDR3 length: 15 amino acids. Between the trimmed V and J ends, which lost 5 bases and 4 bases, there was a span of 17 bases. Full variable domain (missing parts from reference TRBV7-2 and TRBJ1-1): GAGVSQSPSNKVTEKGKDVELRCDPISGHTALYWYRQSLGQGLEFLIYFQGNSAPDKSGLPSDRFSAERTGGSVSTLTIQRTQQEDSAVYLCASSPWRQAATEAFFGQGTRLTVV.

CDR3 protein: CASSFHRRGEGETQYF. CDR3 in DNA: TGTGCCAGCAGCTTTCACCGTCGAGGGGAGGGAGAGACCCAGTACTTC. The rearrangement joins TRBV7-3 to TRBJ2-5; 7 nucleotides align to TRBD2. This CDR3 is built from 16 residues. CDR1 is SGHTA, CDR2 FQGTGA, per germline. The trim removed 3 bases at V and 4 bases at J, leaving 11 bases unmatched.

This chain links TRBV6-5 with TRBJ1-3; no firm D call. CDR3 length equals 14 residues. Germline CDR1 MNHEY, CDR2 SVGAGI. V gave up 4 bases and J gave up 6 bases, with 13 bases separating them. The CDR3, as DNA: TGTGCCAGCAGTTGGCAGGCCGATGAAAACACCATATATTTT. It specifies CASSWQADENTIYF.

The chain is built from TRBV4-2 and TRBJ2-3; TRBD2 matches 14 bases. Trimming took 1 base from V and 5 from J; bases not matched to a gene: 5. There are 17 residues in the CDR3. CDR1 LGHNA and CDR2 YNFKEQ come from the germline V gene. CDR3 sequence: CASSQVTSGGARDTQYF. CDR3 nucleotides: TGTGCCAGCAGCCAAGTGACTAGCGGGGGGGCCCGAGATACGCAGTATTTT.

The chain's CDR3 is CASSIGQGEAGYTF. The CDR3 nucleotides are TGCGCCAGCAGCATTGGACAGGGTGAGGCTGGCTACACCTTC. This sequence joins TRBV5-1 and TRBJ1-2, with 8 nucleotides matching TRBD1. Germline CDR1 is SGHRS and CDR2 is YFSETQ. V shed 4 bases, J shed 7 bases, and the junction held 9 bases outside the gene matches. The length of the CDR3 is 14 residues.

This clone has a single count. V and J are TRBV6-6 and TRBJ2-5; D possibly corresponds to TRBD2 (5 bases). Trimming stripped 5 bases from V and 4 bases from J, with 11 bases between. Germline V gives CDR1 MNHNY, CDR2 SVGAGI (reference sequence). This CDR3 spans 13 amino acids. CDR3 bases: TGTGCCAGCAGTACACGGGGTGGAGAGACCCAGTACTTC. It specifies CASSTRGGETQYF.

In its sample, this clone was seen once. This chain connects TRBV5-1 to TRBJ1-1; the D gene is possibly TRBD1 (6 bases). Germline V CDR1 and CDR2: SGHRS, YFSETQ. Trimming shortened V by 4 bases and J by 4 bases, and 14 bases separated the two germline ends. The CDR3 spans 14 residues. The CDR3 sequence is CASSPNPTGTEAFF. The CDR3 nucleotides are TGCGCCAGCAGCCCCAACCCGACAGGCACTGAAGCTTTCTTT.

This chain uses TRBV29-1 with TRBJ1-1; 9 bases map to TRBD1. CDR3 size: 15 residues. With 6 bases clipped from V and 1 base from J, the junction kept 9 bases outside the gene matches. The V gene's germline CDR1 is SQVTM and CDR2 ANQGSEA. CDR3 nucleotide sequence: TGCAGCGTCTCACCGGGACAGGGAACGAACACTGAAGCTTTCTTT. Its protein product is CSVSPGQGTNTEAFF. Using reference TRBV29-1 and TRBJ1-1 for the parts outside the CDR3, the full variable domain is SAVISQKPSRDICQRGTSLTIQCQVDSQVTMMFWYRQQPGQSLTLIATANQGSEATYESGFVIDKFPISRPNLTFSTLTVSNMSPEDSSIYLCSVSPGQGTNTEAFFGQGTRLTVV.

The chain carries TRBV5-6 and TRBJ2-7, with TRBD2 matching over 7 bases. CDR1 is SGHDT, CDR2 YYEEEE, per germline. The CDR3 sequence is 13 residues long. J was trimmed by 3 bases and V by 3 bases; bases with no gene match: 3. The CDR3 spells CASSWGRGYEQYF. Written as DNA, the CDR3 is TGTGCCAGCAGCTGGGGGAGGGGCTACGAGCAGTACTTC.

The chain recombines TRBV19 with TRBJ2-5, with 15 bases fitting TRBD2. Germline CDR1 reads LNHDA; CDR2 reads SQIVND (reference sequence). The V gene end was trimmed by 7 bases and the J gene end by 2 bases; junction bases not matched to a gene: 5. This CDR3 is 16 amino acids long. The CDR3 protein is CASTPGLAGGQETQYF. The CDR3 DNA is TGTGCCAGTACCCCGGGACTAGCGGGGGGACAAGAGACCCAGTACTTC.

The rearrangement links TRBV9 to TRBJ1-4; D may be TRBD1 (6 bases). The CDR3 extends over 16 amino acids. Trimming stripped 1 base from V and 2 bases from J, with 12 bases between. The germline V gene has CDR1 SGDLS and CDR2 YYNGEE. CDR3 protein: CASSVSGGTTNEKLFF. The DNA for the CDR3 is TGTGCCAGCAGCGTAAGCGGGGGCACTACTAATGAAAAACTGTTTTTT.

This rearrangement joins TRBV18 to TRBJ1-1; a weak D match, TRBD1 (6 bases). Germline CDR1 reads KGHSH; CDR2 reads LQKENI. With 1 base removed from V and 0 bases from J, the gap between germline ends came to 12 bases. The CDR3 runs 16 residues. In DNA, the CDR3 is TGTGCCAGCTCACCACGGACAGACGAGATGAACACTGAAGCTTTCTTT. Its translation: CASSPRTDEMNTEAFF. The full variable domain, rest sourced from reference TRBV18 and TRBJ1-1, is NAGVMQNPRHLVRRRGQEARLRCSPMKGHSHVYWYRQLPEEGLKFMVYLQKENIIDESGMPKERFSAEFPKEGPSILRIQQVVRGDSAAYFCASSPRTDEMNTEAFFGQGTRLTVV.

The chain employs TRBV7-2 and TRBJ2-1, with a tentative D call TRBD1 (5 bases). Trimming shortened V by 2 bases and J by 0 bases, and 11 bases separated the two germline ends. Germline CDR1 reads SGHTA; CDR2 reads FQGNSA. This CDR3 is 16 amino acids long. The CDR3 region is CASSLKGHSSYNEQFF. CDR3 nucleotides: TGTGCCAGCAGCTTAAAGGGGCATAGCTCCTACAATGAGCAGTTCTTC. Full variable domain (remainder filled in from reference TRBV7-2 and TRBJ2-1): GAGVSQSPSNKVTEKGKDVELRCDPISGHTALYWYRQSLGQGLEFLIYFQGNSAPDKSGLPSDRFSAERTGGSVSTLTIQRTQQEDSAVYLCASSLKGHSSYNEQFFGPGTRLTVL.

V and J are TRBV5-1 and TRBJ1-1; TRBD1 matches at 11 bases. Germline values: CDR1 SGHRS, CDR2 YFSETQ. This CDR3 region has 16 residues. V was clipped by 0 bases and J by 5 bases; unmatched bases: 6. The CDR3 DNA is TGCGCCAGCAGCTTGGAAGGACAGGGGGCCGGGACTGAAGCTTTCTTT. Its translation: CASSLEGQGAGTEAFF.

The chain links TRBV5-1 to TRBJ2-2; D ambiguous. The germline V and J ends were trimmed by 4 bases and 1 base, with 8 bases remaining between them. Germline V gene sequence: CDR1 SGHRS, CDR2 YFSETQ. This CDR3 region has 14 residues. The CDR3 nucleotides read TGCGCCAGCAGCCACCCACTGAACACCGGGGAGCTGTTTTTT. Translation: CASSHPLNTGELFF.

The chain joins TRBV5-5 to TRBJ2-1; D possibly corresponds to TRBD1 (6 bases). The germline V and J ends were trimmed by 2 bases and 11 bases, with 11 bases remaining between them. This CDR3 spans 12 amino acids. Germline V gives CDR1 SGHKS, CDR2 YYEKEE (reference sequence). The CDR3 region is CASSLQGIKQFF. The CDR3 DNA is TGTGCCAGCAGCTTACAGGGAATCAAGCAGTTCTTC.

The chain has TRBV2 and TRBJ1-2; 7 bases align to TRBD1. The germline gives CDR1 SNHLY, CDR2 FYNNEI. The CDR3 contains 13 residues. V trimming: 3 bases; J trimming: 7 bases; junction bases outside the gene matches: 5. The CDR3 coding sequence is TGTGCCAGCAGTGACGTCCGGACAGGTGGCTACACCTTC. Amino acids: CASSDVRTGGYTF.

The chain recombines TRBV10-3 with TRBJ2-5; 10 bases line up with TRBD2. Looked up from germline, CDR1 is ENHRY and CDR2 is SYGVKD. The CDR3 covers 13 residues. With 6 bases clipped from V and 3 bases from J, the junction kept 1 base outside the gene matches. CDR3 bases: TGTGCCATCAGGGGGACTAGCGAAGAGACCCAGTACTTC. Protein: CAIRGTSEETQYF.

This chain uses TRBV13 with TRBJ1-6, with a possible D match to TRBD1 (5 bases). Germline loops: CDR1 PRHDT, CDR2 FYEKMQ (reference sequence). Trimming removed 3 bases at V and 4 bases at J, with 7 bases between. The CDR3 sequence is 14 residues long. CDR3: CASSFGGYNSPLHF. CDR3 DNA sequence: TGTGCCAGCAGCTTCGGGGGGTATAATTCACCCCTCCACTTT.